This note documents a single T cell receptor beta chain sequence. The source of the sample is a study of blood T cell repertoires in COVID-19. Profiled with immunoSEQ multiplex PCR; TCRdb holds only in-frame clones, not every one. The table has a few hundred thousand clones, 80% to 85% seen once. Specimen: peripheral blood. The receptor comes from a woman between 65 and 79 years old with COVID-19, enrolled during active disease.

The CDR3: CASSPSGTGGNTIYF. The CDR3 bases are TGTGCCAGCAGCCCTTCCGGGACAGGGGGAAACACCATATATTTT. The rearrangement uses TRBV7-2 and TRBJ1-3; 9 bases agree with TRBD1. There are 15 residues in the CDR3. Per germline, CDR1 SGHTA and CDR2 FQGNSA. The junction had 6 bases not matched to a gene; V was cut back by 5 bases and J by 4 bases.